A selection of T cell receptor beta chains follows, all from one sample in a study of blood T cells in healthy people across ages. Using its own MiXCR run on the 5' RACE reads, TCRdb lists one record per CDR3 protein. Among roughly 1.5 million distinct CDR3 sequences, about 42% were seen once, and the ten largest hold around 4%. Sequencing input: blood. The receptors were gathered from a woman aged 18-30 years in good health. Both conserved end residues are part of each CDR3. Each record gives: clone size, D gene, V gene, J gene, CDR3 protein, CDR3 DNA. D genes are given only for firm matches. Some rows have no size entry. The others give once, few or many, or a class for an expanded clone.

size: few; D: .; V: TRBV12-3/TRBV12-4; J: TRBJ1-5; CDR3: CASRKTFTQPQHF; DNA: TGTGCCAGCAGGAAGACTTTTACCCAGCCCCAGCATTTT
size: once; D: TRBD2; V: TRBV4-1; J: TRBJ2-7; CDR3: CASSDGLAGPSYEQYF; DNA: TGCGCCAGCAGCGACGGACTAGCGGGGCCCTCCTACGAGCAGTACTTC
size: few; D: TRBD2; V: TRBV20-1; J: TRBJ2-5; CDR3: CSARVGAGVATQYF; DNA: TGCAGTGCTAGAGTGGGAGCGGGAGTGGCGACCCAGTACTTC
size: .; D: TRBD1; V: TRBV10-3; J: TRBJ2-1; CDR3: CAISFRGPSNEQFF; DNA: TGTGCCATCAGTTTCAGGGGGCCCTCGAATGAGCAGTTCTTC
size: .; D: .; V: TRBV5-1; J: TRBJ1-4; CDR3: CASSIGTTNEKLFF; DNA: TGCGCCAGCAGTATAGGAACAACTAATGAAAAACTGTTTTTT
size: .; D: TRBD1; V: TRBV29-1; J: TRBJ1-1; CDR3: CSAIPGTGNTEAFF; DNA: TGCAGCGCAATACCCGGGACAGGAAACACTGAAGCTTTCTTT
size: .; D: .; V: TRBV20-1; J: TRBJ1-5; CDR3: CSASPRYYSNQPQHF; DNA: TGCAGTGCTAGCCCCAGGTACTATAGCAATCAGCCCCAGCATTTT
size: .; D: TRBD1; V: TRBV12-3/TRBV12-4; J: TRBJ2-1; CDR3: CASSLIPGQVIASSYNEQFF; DNA: TGTGCCAGCAGTTTAATCCCGGGACAGGTGATTGCTAGCTCCTACAATGAGCAGTTCTTC
size: .; D: .; V: TRBV6-2/TRBV6-3; J: TRBJ2-7; CDR3: CASSYSSSASYEQYF; DNA: TGTGCCAGCAGTTACTCATCCTCAGCCTCCTACGAGCAGTACTTC
size: .; D: TRBD1; V: TRBV28; J: TRBJ2-7; CDR3: CASQTIAGGPYEQYF; DNA: TGTGCCAGCCAAACCATCGCAGGGGGCCCCTACGAGCAGTACTTC
size: once; D: .; V: TRBV5-1; J: TRBJ1-2; CDR3: CASTDETNYGYTF; DNA: TGCGCCAGCACCGATGAGACGAACTATGGCTACACCTTC
size: few; D: .; V: TRBV10-3; J: TRBJ1-1; CDR3: CAISGVNTEAFF; DNA: TGTGCCATCAGTGGGGTGAACACTGAAGCTTTCTTT
size: .; D: TRBD2; V: TRBV28; J: TRBJ2-1; CDR3: CASSEFRLAGGYGEQFF; DNA: TGTGCCAGCAGTGAATTCAGACTAGCGGGAGGGTATGGTGAGCAGTTCTTC
size: few; D: TRBD1; V: TRBV4-1; J: TRBJ1-1; CDR3: CASSQTGTGNTEAFF; DNA: TGCGCCAGCAGCCAAACCGGGACAGGGAACACTGAAGCTTTCTTT
size: .; D: .; V: TRBV12-3/TRBV12-4; J: TRBJ1-1; CDR3: CASTLRGGHTEAFF; DNA: TGTGCCAGCACTCTTAGGGGGGGGCACACTGAAGCTTTCTTT
size: .; D: .; V: TRBV2; J: TRBJ2-7; CDR3: CAQASGDYNEQYF; DNA: TGTGCTCAGGCCAGTGGAGACTACAATGAGCAGTACTTC
size: .; D: TRBD2; V: TRBV11-1; J: TRBJ2-1; CDR3: CASTFRTSGPLSDNEQFF; DNA: TGTGCCAGCACCTTCCGGACTAGCGGACCTCTTTCGGACAATGAGCAGTTCTTC
size: few; D: .; V: TRBV5-1; J: TRBJ2-5; CDR3: CASSLDGGGFSQYF; DNA: TGCGCCAGCAGCTTGGATGGGGGGGGCTTCTCCCAGTACTTC